This TCR beta chain was captured by sequencing in a study of T cell responses to AZD1222 COVID-19 vaccine. Whole-study findings and limits: A reported finding is that nearly half of spike-specific TCRs target unmutated variant regions. Clonal diversity was possibly underestimated, and the donors were mostly white British, with more females.

Clones were read by immunoSEQ multiplex PCR, and TCRdb kept only the in-frame ones, dropping some. The repertoire holds around 160,000 clones, with around 88% as singletons. Comments on this clone: Its target is unknown.

CDR1 and CDR2 from the germline V gene are SEHNR and FQNEAQ (reference sequence). Trimming removed 4 bases from V and 6 bases from J, with 13 bases in between. This CDR3 contains 14 residues. Sequenced material: peripheral blood, taken on day 0 of AZD1222 vaccination. The chain carries TRBV7-9 and TRBJ1-5; D unresolved. This clonotype originated in an adult in good health. Written as DNA, the CDR3 is TGTGCCAGCAGCTACGATACGTTCAGTCAGCCCCAGCATTTT. It translates to CASSYDTFSQPQHF.